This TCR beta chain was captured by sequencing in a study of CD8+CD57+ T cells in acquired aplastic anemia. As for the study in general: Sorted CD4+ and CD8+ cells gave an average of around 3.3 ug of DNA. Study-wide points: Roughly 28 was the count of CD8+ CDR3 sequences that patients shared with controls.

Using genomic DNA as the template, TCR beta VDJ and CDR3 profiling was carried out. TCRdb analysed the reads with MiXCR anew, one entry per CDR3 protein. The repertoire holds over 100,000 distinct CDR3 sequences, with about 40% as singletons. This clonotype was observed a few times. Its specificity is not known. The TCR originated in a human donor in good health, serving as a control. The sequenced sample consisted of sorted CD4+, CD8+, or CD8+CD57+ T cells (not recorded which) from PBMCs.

This chain's CDR3 is CASSFRVAGGELFF. The CDR3 DNA follows: TGTGCCAGCAGTTTTCGAGTAGCGGGGGGGGAGCTGTTTTTT. The gene calls are TRBV2 and TRBJ2-2; 8 bases fit TRBD2. Germline V gene sequence: CDR1 SNHLY, CDR2 FYNNEI. This CDR3 has 14 residues. V was clipped by 5 bases and J by 8 bases; unmatched bases: 7.